The subject of this entry is one T cell receptor (beta chain). No antigen is known for it. These data come from a study of shared clonotypes between healthy human individuals. Study conclusions and caveats: Clonotype sharing across donors was expected to vary with sequencing depth.

Clones were sequenced by immunoSEQ multiplex PCR, and TCRdb holds only the in-frame ones, with some missing. The sample includes about 490,000 clones, about 78% of them seen just once. Germline CDR1 SEHNR, CDR2 FQNEAQ (reference sequence). This CDR3 comprises 13 residues. The V end was cut by 2 bases, the J end by 5 bases, with 9 bases between. All donors were healthy HIV-negative adults lacking recent acute infections or vaccinations. Genomic DNA from unsorted samples was obtained from approximately 96 million PBMCs (per sample). The chain joins TRBV7-9 to TRBJ2-5; no reliable D call. The source is a woman aged 40 to 49 in good health. Some clones in this sample may be carry-over from other donors' samples. The sequenced sample consisted of PBMCs. CDR3 residues: CASSLTSGETQYF. The CDR3 coding sequence is TGTGCCAGCAGCTTAACGTCTGGTGAGACCCAGTACTTC.